What follows are 27 T cell receptor beta chains derived from one specimen sequenced in a study of blood T cell repertoires in COVID-19. Method: immunoSEQ multiplex PCR; TCRdb's copy keeps in-frame clones and lacks some. Altogether about 210,000 clones are present, 88% being singletons, with the ten largest covering more than 1.4%. Specimen: peripheral blood. The receptors come from a young man with active or convalescent COVID-19.

The chain couples TRBV7-3 to TRBJ1-6; the match to TRBD1 covers 7 bases. CDR1 SGHTA and CDR2 FQGTGA come from the germline V gene. CDR3 length equals 14 residues. V was pared by 3 bases and J by 9 bases, with 5 bases of the junction left unmatched. CDR3 sequence (DNA): TGTGCCAGCAGCTTGGACAGGAACAGTTCACCCCTCCACTTT. Its translation: CASSLDRNSSPLHF.

To note about this clone: Within the sample, other DNA sequences also encode this same CDR3. J is TRBJ2-3 and V is TRBV6-4; 10 nucleotides match TRBD2. The trim removed 0 bases at V and 6 bases at J, leaving 3 bases unmatched. CDR1 and CDR2 (germline): MRHNA, SNTAGT. The CDR3 is 15 amino acids. CDR3 protein: CASSDSASGSDTQYF. The CDR3 DNA reads as TGTGCCAGCAGTGACTCAGCTAGCGGGAGTGATACGCAGTATTTT.

This chain joins TRBV27 and TRBJ1-4; TRBD1 matches at 9 bases. Looked up from germline, CDR1 is MNHEY and CDR2 is SMNVEV (reference sequence). The CDR3 has 17 residues. Losses at the gene ends were 3 bases for V and 4 bases for J; bases not matched to a gene: 9. The CDR3 spells CASSLAGQGSYNEKLFF. The DNA of the CDR3 is TGTGCCAGCAGTTTGGCCGGACAGGGGTCATATAATGAAAAACTGTTTTTT.

This clone was seen a single time. V is TRBV7-3 and J is TRBJ2-3, with D perhaps TRBD2 (5 bases). Trimming left V 5 bases short and J 3 bases short, with 15 bases between. Looked up from germline, CDR1 is SGHTA and CDR2 is FQGTGA. The CDR3 covers 15 residues. The CDR3 reads CASSPTRLATDTQYF. The DNA of the CDR3 is TGTGCCAGCAGCCCAACCCGGCTAGCTACAGATACGCAGTATTTT.

CDR3 bases: TGCGCCAGCAGTGTAGTGGCGAGCGGGAGGGCCGGTACGGCAGATACGCAGTATTTT. Translated: CASSVVASGRAGTADTQYF. The J gene is TRBJ2-3, the V gene TRBV10-2; the match to TRBD2 covers 10 bases. After removal of 4 bases from V and 4 bases from J, the junction contained 17 bases not matched to a gene. CDR1 and CDR2 (germline): WSHSY, SAAADI. The CDR3 runs to 19 residues.

The chain carries TRBV18 and TRBJ2-7; 7 positions match TRBD2. V dropped 3 bases and J dropped 4; count of bases not matched to a gene: 6. Germline lookup yields CDR1 KGHSH and CDR2 LQKENI. The CDR3 runs 14 residues. Here the CDR3 DNA reads TGTGCCAGCTCACCTTTATCACTAGCGTACGAGCAGTACTTC. This encodes CASSPLSLAYEQYF.

The chain combines TRBV24-1 with TRBJ1-5; a weak D match, TRBD1 (5 bases). V lost 3 bases to trimming and J lost 4 bases, with 9 bases between them. From germline, CDR1 is KGHDR and CDR2 SFDVKD. This CDR3 is 14 amino acids long. This chain's CDR3 is CATSDPGSNQPQHF. The CDR3 nucleotides are TGTGCCACCAGTGATCCAGGGTCGAATCAGCCCCAGCATTTT.

In its sample, this clone was seen once. The chain has TRBV7-8 and TRBJ2-3; weak D call: TRBD2 (6 bases). This CDR3 region has 17 residues. Germline CDR1 reads SGHVS; CDR2 reads FQNEAQ. The V end lost 2 bases, the J end lost 5 bases, and 20 bases lay between the germline ends. The CDR3 here is CASSLYQTSVKRDTQYF. CDR3 DNA sequence: TGTGCCAGCAGCTTATACCAGACTAGTGTAAAGAGAGATACGCAGTATTTT.

The CDR3 region has the DNA TGTGCCATCAGGTCGAGCTCTGGGGCCAACGTCCTGACTTTC. Protein product: CAIRSSSGANVLTF. The chain joins TRBV10-3 to TRBJ2-6; D is unresolved. With 6 bases removed from V and 0 bases from J, the gap between germline ends came to 6 bases. CDR3 length: 14 amino acids. Germline-derived CDR1 and CDR2 are ENHRY and SYGVKD.

The chain carries TRBV14 and TRBJ2-1; TRBD2 matches at 8 bases. V was pared by 6 bases and J by 3 bases, with 7 bases of the junction left unmatched. This CDR3 comprises 15 residues. The germline CDR1 and CDR2 sequences are SGHDN and FVKESK. CDR3 sequence (DNA): TGTGCCAGCAGTCGCGGGAGGACAAACTACAATGAGCAGTTCTTC. The encoded protein is CASSRGRTNYNEQFF.

The J gene is TRBJ2-2, the V gene TRBV3-1 (or the pseudogene TRBV3-2); TRBD2 matches at 8 bases. V shed 2 bases, J shed 3 bases, and the junction held 8 bases outside the gene matches. Germline CDR1 reads LGHDT; CDR2 reads YNNKEL (reference sequence). This CDR3 has 17 residues. The CDR3 DNA reads TGTGCCAGCAGCCAAACGGGAGGGCCTTCGGACACCGGGGAGCTGTTTTTT. Residues: CASSQTGGPSDTGELFF.

The rearrangement joins TRBV15 to TRBJ2-1, with 7 bases matching TRBD2. CDR1 and CDR2 (germline): LNHNV, YYDKDF (reference sequence). The J segment lost 7 bases and the V segment lost 0 bases, leaving 9 bases of the junction unmatched. The CDR3 runs to 16 residues. The CDR3 nucleotides read TGTGCCACCAGCAGAGATCCCGCGGGAGTAGGGAATGAGCAGTTCTTC. This sequence encodes CATSRDPAGVGNEQFF. Full variable domain (outside the CDR3, taken from reference TRBV15 and TRBJ2-1): DAMVIQNPRYQVTQFGKPVTLSCSQTLNHNVMYWYQQKSSQAPKLLFHYYDKDFNNEADTPDNFQSRRPNTSFCFLDIRSPGLGDTAMYLCATSRDPAGVGNEQFFGPGTRLTVL.

V is TRBV6-5 and J is TRBJ2-3; 10 bases are shared with TRBD1. The CDR3 is 15 amino acids. Unmatched junction bases numbered 5, after V lost 4 bases and J lost 4 bases. From germline, CDR1 is MNHEY and CDR2 SVGAGI. In DNA form, the CDR3 reads TGTGCCAGCAGTTGGCGGGACAGGGGAGCAGATACGCAGTATTTT. Amino acids: CASSWRDRGADTQYF.

The chain links TRBV7-9 to TRBJ1-1, with D unclear. The CDR3 covers 14 residues. The V end was cut by 5 bases, the J end by 1 base, with 11 bases between. The germline gives CDR1 SEHNR, CDR2 FQNEAQ (reference sequence). The CDR3 reads CASSVTTGNTEAFF. In DNA, the CDR3 is TGTGCCAGCAGCGTAACTACGGGGAACACTGAAGCTTTCTTT.

The chain's CDR3 is CASSLGGEQPQHF. In DNA, the CDR3 is TGTGCCAGTAGCTTAGGTGGGGAGCAGCCCCAGCATTTT. The genes are TRBV19 and TRBJ1-5, with D unresolved. The CDR3 consists of 13 residues. Germline V gene sequence: CDR1 LNHDA, CDR2 SQIVND (reference sequence). V gave up 6 bases and J gave up 7 bases, with 13 bases separating them.

The chain uses TRBV19 and TRBJ1-1; 8 bases line up with TRBD1. The CDR3 is 16 amino acids. Germline V gene sequence: CDR1 LNHDA, CDR2 SQIVND (reference sequence). Unmatched junction bases numbered 10, after V lost 6 bases and J lost 1 base. CDR3: CASRFPGTGPNTEAFF. The CDR3 DNA follows: TGTGCCAGTAGATTTCCCGGGACAGGACCGAACACTGAAGCTTTCTTT.

The chain couples TRBV6-2 or TRBV6-3 to TRBJ2-2, with D possibly matching TRBD2 (6 bases). V was cut by 4 bases and J by 7 bases, with 13 bases left in between. This CDR3 is 14 amino acids long. Germline V gives CDR1 MNHEY, CDR2 SVGEGT. Written as DNA, the CDR3 is TGTGCCAGCAGTTTTATGCGGGATGGCGGGGAGCTGTTTTTT. Protein: CASSFMRDGGELFF.

This clone was counted a single time. This chain joins TRBV28 and TRBJ1-2, with TRBD1 identical over 8 bases. With 4 bases clipped from V and 0 bases from J, the junction kept 4 bases outside the gene matches. CDR3 length: 15 amino acids. The germline V gene encodes CDR1 MDHEN and CDR2 SYDVKM. CDR3 region: CASSSGGQANYGYTF. CDR3 coding DNA: TGTGCCAGCAGTTCAGGGGGACAGGCTAACTATGGCTACACCTTC.

This chain uses TRBV25-1 with TRBJ1-5, with a weak D call TRBD1 (5 bases). The CDR3 totals 14 residues. V was clipped by 1 base and J by 2 bases, with 6 bases between them. CDR1 and CDR2 (germline): MGHDK, SYGVNS. CDR3 residues: CASSESRGNQPQHF. The CDR3 nucleotides are TGTGCCAGCAGTGAATCCAGGGGCAATCAGCCCCAGCATTTT.

The chain carries TRBV7-9 and TRBJ1-3; a possible D gene is TRBD1 (6 bases). The CDR3 consists of 17 residues. Germline V gene data show CDR1 as SEHNR and CDR2 as FQNEAQ (reference sequence). V was clipped by 5 bases and J by 4 bases, with 21 bases between them. In DNA form, the CDR3 reads TGTGCCAGCAGCCTAGGGGACACTGATTCCTTGGGAAACACCATATATTTT. Amino acids: CASSLGDTDSLGNTIYF.

This clone was seen once. The chain carries TRBV3-1 (or the pseudogene TRBV3-2) and TRBJ2-7; D remains ambiguous. Germline-derived CDR1 and CDR2 are LGHDT and YNNKEL (reference sequence). V was pared by 1 base and J by 6 bases, with 13 bases between. The CDR3 totals 14 residues. In DNA, the CDR3 is TGTGCCAGCAGCCAAGCTAGATCGCTACGCGAGCAGTACTTC. Amino acids: CASSQARSLREQYF.

The chain carries TRBV7-2 and TRBJ2-3, with 7 positions matching TRBD1. The V and J ends lost 3 bases and 0 bases, in that order; junction bases with no gene match: 3. The CDR3 is made up of 15 amino acids. The germline V gene encodes CDR1 SGHTA and CDR2 FQGNSA. CDR3 region: CASSFRGKSTDTQYF. The DNA of the CDR3 is TGTGCCAGCAGCTTCAGGGGGAAAAGCACAGATACGCAGTATTTT.

The chain links TRBV20-1 to TRBJ2-1; D remains ambiguous. The CDR3 extends over 11 amino acids. The ends were cut back, 2 bases at V and 5 bases at J, with 4 bases in the middle. The germline V gene has CDR1 DFQATT and CDR2 SNEGSKA (reference sequence). In DNA form, the CDR3 reads TGCAGTGCTAGACCCGACAATGAGCAGTTCTTC. As protein: CSARPDNEQFF.

The V and J genes are TRBV5-1 and TRBJ2-7, with a tentative D call TRBD1 (5 bases). The ends were cut back, 4 bases at V and 0 bases at J, with 11 bases in the middle. Germline CDR1 is SGHRS and CDR2 is YFSETQ. This CDR3 is built from 14 residues. Here the CDR3 reads CASSTGHNSYEQYF. CDR3 coding DNA: TGCGCCAGCAGCACCGGACATAACTCCTACGAGCAGTACTTC. Combining the CDR3 with reference TRBV5-1 and TRBJ2-7 gives the whole variable domain KAGVTQTPRYLIKTRGQQVTLSCSPISGHRSVSWYQQTPGQGLQFLFEYFSETQRNKGNFPGRFSGRQFSNSRSEMNVSTLELGDSALYLCASSTGHNSYEQYFGPGTRLTVT.

The rearrangement uses TRBV5-1 and TRBJ1-1; no clear D. The V and J ends lost 3 bases and 7 bases respectively, with 19 bases between them. The CDR3 length is 15 residues. From germline, CDR1 is SGHRS and CDR2 YFSETQ. The CDR3 DNA is TGCGCCAGCAGCTCACCCGGACGGACGACTAGTGAAGCTTTCTTT. This encodes CASSSPGRTTSEAFF.

The rearrangement links TRBV6-5 to TRBJ2-1, with D unclear. The V end lost 6 bases, the J end lost 10 bases, and 13 bases lay between the germline ends. The germline V gene encodes CDR1 MNHEY and CDR2 SVGAGI. This CDR3 spans 12 amino acids. CDR3 in amino acids: CASRTAGDEQFF. CDR3 nucleotides: TGTGCCAGCAGGACCGCCGGAGACGAGCAGTTCTTC.

The V gene is TRBV24-1, the J gene TRBJ1-2; TRBD1 matches at 7 bases. The CDR3 runs to 20 residues. Germline CDR1 reads KGHDR; CDR2 reads SFDVKD. Trimming removed 5 bases from V and 4 bases from J; junction bases left unmatched: 24. The CDR3 DNA follows: TGTGCCACCAGTGCCGCTGACAGGGCGGAACATGAGACTACGAGCTATGGCTACACCTTC. Translation: CATSAADRAEHETTSYGYTF.